A selection of T cell receptor beta chains follows, all from one sample in a study of cytomegalovirus exposure and HLA in healthy donors. Profiling relied on immunoSEQ multiplex PCR, and the TCRdb table lists in-frame clones only, not all of them. This sample has roughly 100,000 clones, with approximately 82% found just once. The sequenced sample consisted of PBMCs. The receptors derive from a man in his forties in good health and CMV-seropositive. Both conserved end residues are part of each CDR3. The order of the fields is V gene, CDR3 length, clone size, CDR3 protein. Clone size is stated in some rows and not others, as once, few, many or a class when expanded.

>TRBV5-4|14|-
CASSTPQGRYGYTF
>TRBV11-2|13|few
CASSFSSGVEQYF
>TRBV27|16|-
CASSPGQSQDLEKLFF
>TRBV4-2|17|-
CASSHNEDILSYNEQFF
>TRBV6-1|14|-
CASSVETGFYEQYF
>TRBV6-5|14|-
CAAMEGQTGNTIYF
>TRBV15|15|-
CATSMGQGNIDEQFF
>TRBV6-1|16|-
CASSEALLAGAYEQYF
>TRBV11-2|15|-
CASSSWTSGYNEQFF
>TRBV7-2|16|-
CASSASGTLTQETQYF
>TRBV7-2|15|once
CASSLSWATTDTQYF
>TRBV4-3|17|-
CASSQEIRQVPNYGYTF
>TRBV11-2|13|-
CASSPGLLYGYTF
>TRBV4-1|15|few
CASSPSGLAGDEQYF
>TRBV2|15|-
CASSESGGASETQYF
>TRBV27|16|-
CASSPQTSRTNNEQFF
>TRBV2|15|-
CASRSLPGGSRGYTF
>TRBV4-3|17|-
CASSQEDLTRGHYEQYF
>TRBV2|13|-
CASVDREFQPQHF
>TRBV11-3|15|-
CASSSTELYTDTQYF
>TRBV7-9|13|-
CASGHHSGNTIYF
>TRBV28|14|-
CASSFPGINYGYTF
>TRBV4-3|16|many
CASSPQGVAPGNEQFF
>TRBV19|14|-
CASMKRGANNEQFF
>TRBV18|11|-
CASSPQVGYTF
>TRBV10-3|16|-
CAISESSGGLNTEAFF
>TRBV7-2|13|-
CASSVQDGSPLHF